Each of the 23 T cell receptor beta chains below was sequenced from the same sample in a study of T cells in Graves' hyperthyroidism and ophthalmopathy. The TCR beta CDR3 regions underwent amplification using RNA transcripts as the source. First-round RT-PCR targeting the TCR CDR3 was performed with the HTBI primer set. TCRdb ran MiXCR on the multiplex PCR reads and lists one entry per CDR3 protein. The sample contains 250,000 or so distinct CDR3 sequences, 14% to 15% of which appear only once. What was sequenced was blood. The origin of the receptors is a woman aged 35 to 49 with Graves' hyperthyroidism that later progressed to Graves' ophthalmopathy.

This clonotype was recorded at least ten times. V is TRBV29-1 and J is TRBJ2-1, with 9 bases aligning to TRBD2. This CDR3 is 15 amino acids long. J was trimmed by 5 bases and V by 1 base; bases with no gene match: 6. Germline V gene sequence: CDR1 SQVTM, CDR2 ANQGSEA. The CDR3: CSVEGSPSGNNEQFF. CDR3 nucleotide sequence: TGCAGCGTTGAAGGCTCGCCTAGCGGGAACAATGAGCAGTTCTTC.

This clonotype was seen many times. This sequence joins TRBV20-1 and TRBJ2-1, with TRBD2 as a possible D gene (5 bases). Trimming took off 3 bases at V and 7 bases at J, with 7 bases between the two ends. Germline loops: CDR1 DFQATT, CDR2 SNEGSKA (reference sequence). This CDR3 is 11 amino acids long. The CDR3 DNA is TGCAGTGCTAGCCCGGGGAATGAGCAGTTCTTC. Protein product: CSASPGNEQFF.

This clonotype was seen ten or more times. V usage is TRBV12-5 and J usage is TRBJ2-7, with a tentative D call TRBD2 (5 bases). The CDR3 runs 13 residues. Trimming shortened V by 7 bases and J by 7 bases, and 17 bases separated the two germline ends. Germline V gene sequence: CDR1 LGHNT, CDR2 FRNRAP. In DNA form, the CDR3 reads TGTGCTAGTGCCCTGGACTGGATAGGTGAGCAGTACTTC. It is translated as CASALDWIGEQYF.

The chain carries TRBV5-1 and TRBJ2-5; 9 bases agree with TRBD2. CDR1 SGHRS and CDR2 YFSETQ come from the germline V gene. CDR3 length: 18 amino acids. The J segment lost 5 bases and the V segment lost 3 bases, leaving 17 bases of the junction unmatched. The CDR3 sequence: CASSWGLALTFSGETQYF. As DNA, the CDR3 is TGCGCCAGCAGCTGGGGACTAGCCCTCACATTTAGCGGGGAGACCCAGTACTTC.

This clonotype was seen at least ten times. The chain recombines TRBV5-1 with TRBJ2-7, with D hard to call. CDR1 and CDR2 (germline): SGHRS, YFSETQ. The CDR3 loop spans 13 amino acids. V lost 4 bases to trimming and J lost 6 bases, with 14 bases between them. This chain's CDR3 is CASSPPYSGEQYF. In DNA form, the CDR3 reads TGCGCCAGCAGCCCACCCTACTCTGGCGAGCAGTACTTC.

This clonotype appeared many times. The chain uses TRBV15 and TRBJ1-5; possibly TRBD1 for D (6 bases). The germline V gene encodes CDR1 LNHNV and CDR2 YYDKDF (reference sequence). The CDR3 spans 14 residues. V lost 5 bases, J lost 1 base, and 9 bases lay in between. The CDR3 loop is CATSGGGSNQPQHF. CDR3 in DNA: TGTGCCACCAGCGGAGGGGGGAGCAATCAGCCCCAGCATTTT.

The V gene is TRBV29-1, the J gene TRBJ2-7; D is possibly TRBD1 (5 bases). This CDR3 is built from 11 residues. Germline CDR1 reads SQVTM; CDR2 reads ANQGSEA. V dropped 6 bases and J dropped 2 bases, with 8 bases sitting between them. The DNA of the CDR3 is TGCAGCGTACAGGCGACCTACGAGCAGTACTTC. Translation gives CSVQATYEQYF.

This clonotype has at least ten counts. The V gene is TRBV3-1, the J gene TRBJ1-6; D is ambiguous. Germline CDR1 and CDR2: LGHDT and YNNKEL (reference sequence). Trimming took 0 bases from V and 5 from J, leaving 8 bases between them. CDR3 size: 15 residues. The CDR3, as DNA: TGTGCCAGCAGCCAAGAGTGGTCCAATAATTCACCCCTCCACTTT. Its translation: CASSQEWSNNSPLHF. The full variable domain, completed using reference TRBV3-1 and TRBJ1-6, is DTAVSQTPKYLVTQMGNDKSIKCEQNLGHDTMYWYKQDSKKFLKIMFSYNNKELIINETVPNRFSPKSPDKAHLNLHINSLELGDSAVYFCASSQEWSNNSPLHFGNGTRLTVT.

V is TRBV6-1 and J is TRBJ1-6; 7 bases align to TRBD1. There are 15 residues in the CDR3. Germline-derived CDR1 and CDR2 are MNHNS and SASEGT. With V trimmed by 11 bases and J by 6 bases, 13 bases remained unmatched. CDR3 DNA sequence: TGTGCCTCTAATGGCCGGGACAGATTTAATTCACCCCTCCACTTT. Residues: CASNGRDRFNSPLHF.

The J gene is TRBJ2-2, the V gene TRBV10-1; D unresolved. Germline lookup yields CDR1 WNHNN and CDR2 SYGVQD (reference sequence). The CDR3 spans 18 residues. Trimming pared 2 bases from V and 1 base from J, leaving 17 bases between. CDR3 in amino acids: CASSETPNSYRNTGELFF. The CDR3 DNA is TGCGCCAGCAGTGAGACCCCAAACAGCTACCGGAACACCGGGGAGCTGTTTTTT.

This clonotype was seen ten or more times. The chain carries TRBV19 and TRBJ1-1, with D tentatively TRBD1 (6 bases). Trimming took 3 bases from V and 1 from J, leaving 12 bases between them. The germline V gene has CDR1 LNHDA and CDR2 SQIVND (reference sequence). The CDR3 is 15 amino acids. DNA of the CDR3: TGTGCCAGTAGTATGTCGGGACATAGGAACACTGAAGCTTTCTTT. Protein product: CASSMSGHRNTEAFF.

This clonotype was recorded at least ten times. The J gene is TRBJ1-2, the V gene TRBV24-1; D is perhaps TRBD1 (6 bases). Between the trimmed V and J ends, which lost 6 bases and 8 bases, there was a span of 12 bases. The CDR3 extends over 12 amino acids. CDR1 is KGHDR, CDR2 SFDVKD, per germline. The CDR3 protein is CATSTGRNGYTF. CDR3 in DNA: TGTGCCACCAGTACAGGGAGAAACGGCTACACCTTC.

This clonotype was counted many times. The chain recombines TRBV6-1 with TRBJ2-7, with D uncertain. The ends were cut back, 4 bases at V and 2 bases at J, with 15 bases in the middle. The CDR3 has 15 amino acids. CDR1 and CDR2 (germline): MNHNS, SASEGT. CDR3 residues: CASSGLEAAAYEQYF. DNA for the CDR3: TGTGCCAGCAGTGGGCTCGAGGCGGCGGCCTACGAGCAGTACTTC.

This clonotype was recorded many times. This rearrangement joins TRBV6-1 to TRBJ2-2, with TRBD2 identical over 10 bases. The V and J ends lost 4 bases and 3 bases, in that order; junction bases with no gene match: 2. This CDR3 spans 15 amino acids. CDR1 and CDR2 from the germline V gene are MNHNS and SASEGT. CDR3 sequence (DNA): TGTGCCAGCAGTGGGACTAGCGGCGACACCGGGGAGCTGTTTTTT. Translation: CASSGTSGDTGELFF.

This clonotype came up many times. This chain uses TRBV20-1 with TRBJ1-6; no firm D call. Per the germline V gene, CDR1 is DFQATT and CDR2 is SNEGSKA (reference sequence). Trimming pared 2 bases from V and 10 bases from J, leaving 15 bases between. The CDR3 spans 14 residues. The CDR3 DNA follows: TGCAGTGCTAGATGGCACAAAGGGATCTCACCCCTCCACTTT. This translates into CSARWHKGISPLHF.

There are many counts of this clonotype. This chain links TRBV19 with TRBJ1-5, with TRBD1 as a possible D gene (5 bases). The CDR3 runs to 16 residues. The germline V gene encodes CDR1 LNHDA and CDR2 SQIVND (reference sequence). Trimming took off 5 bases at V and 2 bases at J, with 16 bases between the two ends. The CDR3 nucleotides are TGTGCCAGTAGTCGGGACCGCCCGCTCGGCAATCAGCCCCAGCATTTT. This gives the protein CASSRDRPLGNQPQHF.

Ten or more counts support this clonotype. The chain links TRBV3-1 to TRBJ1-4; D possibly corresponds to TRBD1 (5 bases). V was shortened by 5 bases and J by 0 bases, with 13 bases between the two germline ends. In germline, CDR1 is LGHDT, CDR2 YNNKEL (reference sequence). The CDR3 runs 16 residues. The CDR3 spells CASSYKKGTTNEKLFF. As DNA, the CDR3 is TGTGCCAGCAGCTACAAAAAGGGGACAACTAATGAAAAACTGTTTTTT.

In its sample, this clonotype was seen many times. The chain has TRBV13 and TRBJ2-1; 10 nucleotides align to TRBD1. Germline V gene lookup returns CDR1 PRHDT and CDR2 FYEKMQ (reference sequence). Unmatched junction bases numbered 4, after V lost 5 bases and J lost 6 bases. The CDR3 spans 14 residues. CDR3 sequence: CASSPGQGGNEQFF. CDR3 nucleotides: TGTGCCAGCAGCCCCGGACAGGGGGGCAATGAGCAGTTCTTC.

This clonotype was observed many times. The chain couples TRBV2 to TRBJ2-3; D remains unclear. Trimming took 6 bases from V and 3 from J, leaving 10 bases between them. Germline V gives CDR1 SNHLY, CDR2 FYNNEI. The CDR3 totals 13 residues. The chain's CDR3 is CASRGGETDTQYF. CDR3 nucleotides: TGTGCCAGCAGGGGTGGCGAGACAGATACGCAGTATTTT.

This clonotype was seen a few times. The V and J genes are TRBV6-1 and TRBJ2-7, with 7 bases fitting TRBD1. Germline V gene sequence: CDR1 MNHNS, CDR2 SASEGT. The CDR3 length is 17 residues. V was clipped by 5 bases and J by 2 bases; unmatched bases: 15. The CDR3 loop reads CASSSNVRGRITYEQYF. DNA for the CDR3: TGTGCCAGCAGTTCGAATGTTAGGGGGCGGATTACCTACGAGCAGTACTTC.

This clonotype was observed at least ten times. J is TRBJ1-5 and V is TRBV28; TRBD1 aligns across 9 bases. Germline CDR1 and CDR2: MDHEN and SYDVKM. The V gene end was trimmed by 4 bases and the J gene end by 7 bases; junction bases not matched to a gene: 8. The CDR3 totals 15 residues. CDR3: CASSSGDRDGQPQHF. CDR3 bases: TGTGCCAGCAGTTCCGGGGACAGGGATGGGCAGCCCCAGCATTTT.

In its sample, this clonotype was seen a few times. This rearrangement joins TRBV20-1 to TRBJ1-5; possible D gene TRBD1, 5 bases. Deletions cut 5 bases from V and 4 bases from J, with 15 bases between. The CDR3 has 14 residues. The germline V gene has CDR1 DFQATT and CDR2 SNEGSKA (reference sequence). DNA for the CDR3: TGCAGTGCTCGGCAGGGCGGCCTAAATCAGCCCCAGCATTTT. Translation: CSARQGGLNQPQHF.

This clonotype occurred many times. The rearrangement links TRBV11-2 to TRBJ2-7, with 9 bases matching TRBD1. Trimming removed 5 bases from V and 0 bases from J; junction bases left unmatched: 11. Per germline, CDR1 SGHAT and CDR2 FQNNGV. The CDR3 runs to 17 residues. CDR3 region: CASSRLQGALLSYEQYF. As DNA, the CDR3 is TGTGCCAGCAGCCGACTACAGGGGGCCCTCCTCTCCTACGAGCAGTACTTC.